Sequencing of this T cell receptor beta chain was carried out in a study of early T cells in non-severe SARS-CoV-2 infection. Study context: The study sequenced bulk RNA from unsorted whole blood, with chains unpaired. Regarding the study as a whole: VDJdb matching skewed toward anti-spike CD8 responses, missing private and CD4 specificities.

Individual cDNA molecules carried attached unique molecular identifiers. Each CDR3 protein gets one entry after TCRdb re-called the 5' RACE reads with MiXCR. Of around 57,000 distinct CDR3 sequences in the sample, more than 10% were seen once. This clonotype was counted only a few times. Its specificity is unknown. The length of the CDR3 is 16 residues. With 2 bases clipped from V and 7 bases from J, the junction kept 8 bases outside the gene matches. From germline, CDR1 is SGHDT and CDR2 YYEEEE. The sequence came from an adult who was a healthcare worker with PCR-confirmed SARS-CoV-2 infection or an uninfected control (not recorded which). Specimen: whole blood. J is TRBJ2-3 and V is TRBV5-6, with TRBD2 matching 12 bases. The DNA for the CDR3 is TGTGCCAGCAGCTTCCTTACTAGCGGGGGGTTGCATACGCAGTATTTT. Protein product: CASSFLTSGGLHTQYF.